This TCR beta chain was documented in a study of response to subunit inactivated influenza vaccine. TCRdb re-called the RT-PCR reads through MiXCR, storing one row per CDR3 protein. The top ten hold 10% to 15% of the sample, which has approximately 530,000 distinct CDR3 sequences, about an eighth seen once. Points from the study as a whole: Few additional T cells are recruited per seasonal influenza vaccination, authors suggested.

A single count supports this clonotype. Its antigen is unknown. In germline, CDR1 is MDHEN, CDR2 SYDVKM. The V and J ends lost 8 bases and 9 bases, in that order; junction bases with no gene match: 4. This CDR3 region has 11 residues. The sequences come from PBMCs from blood, collected roughly 45 days after vaccination. This TCR came from a man aged 45-65 years who received an inactivated influenza vaccine. V gene TRBV28 combines with J gene TRBJ2-1; 7 positions match TRBD1. Here the CDR3 DNA reads TGTGCCAGCCAACAGGGGCTTGAGCAGTTCTTC. Encoded protein: CASQQGLEQFF.